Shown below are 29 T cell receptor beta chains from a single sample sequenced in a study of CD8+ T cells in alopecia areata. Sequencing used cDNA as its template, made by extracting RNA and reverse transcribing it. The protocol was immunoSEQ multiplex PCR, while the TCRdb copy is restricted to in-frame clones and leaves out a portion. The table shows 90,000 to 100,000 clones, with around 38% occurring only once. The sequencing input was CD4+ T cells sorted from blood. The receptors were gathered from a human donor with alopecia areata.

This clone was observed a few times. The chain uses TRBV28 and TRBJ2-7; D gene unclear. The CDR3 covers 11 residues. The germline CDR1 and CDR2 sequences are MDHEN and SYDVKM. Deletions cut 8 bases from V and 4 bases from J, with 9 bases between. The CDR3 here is CASLSGYEQYF. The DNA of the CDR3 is TGTGCCAGCCTCTCCGGATACGAGCAGTACTTC.

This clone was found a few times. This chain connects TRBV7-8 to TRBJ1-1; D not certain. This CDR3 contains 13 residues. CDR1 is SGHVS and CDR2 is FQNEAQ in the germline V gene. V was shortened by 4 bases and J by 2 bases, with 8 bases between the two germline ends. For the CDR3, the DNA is TGTGCCAGCAGCTCATTTACCAACACTGAAGCTTTCTTT. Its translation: CASSSFTNTEAFF. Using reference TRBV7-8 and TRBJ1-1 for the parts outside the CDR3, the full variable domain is GAGVSQSPRYKVAKRGQDVALRCDPISGHVSLFWYQQALGQGPEFLTYFQNEAQLDKSGLPSDRFFAERPEGSVSTLKIQRTQQEDSAVYLCASSSFTNTEAFFGQGTRLTVV.

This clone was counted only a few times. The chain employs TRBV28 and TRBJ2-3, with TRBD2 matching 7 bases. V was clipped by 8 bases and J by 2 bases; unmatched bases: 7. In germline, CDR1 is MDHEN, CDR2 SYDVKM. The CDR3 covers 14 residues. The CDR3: CASRPGGVTDTQYF. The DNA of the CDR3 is TGTGCCAGCCGCCCGGGAGGTGTCACAGATACGCAGTATTTT.

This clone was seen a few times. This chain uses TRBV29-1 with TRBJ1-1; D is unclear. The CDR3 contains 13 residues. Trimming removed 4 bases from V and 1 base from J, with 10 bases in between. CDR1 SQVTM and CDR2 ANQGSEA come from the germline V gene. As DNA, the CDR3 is TGCAGCGTTGCTGCCACACCGAACACTGAAGCTTTCTTT. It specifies CSVAATPNTEAFF.

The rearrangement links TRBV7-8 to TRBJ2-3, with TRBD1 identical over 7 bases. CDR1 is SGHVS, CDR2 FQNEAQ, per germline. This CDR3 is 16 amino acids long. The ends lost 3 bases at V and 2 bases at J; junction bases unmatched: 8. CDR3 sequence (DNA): TGTGCCAGCAGCTTTCGTGACAGGGTGGCCACAGATACGCAGTATTTT. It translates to CASSFRDRVATDTQYF.

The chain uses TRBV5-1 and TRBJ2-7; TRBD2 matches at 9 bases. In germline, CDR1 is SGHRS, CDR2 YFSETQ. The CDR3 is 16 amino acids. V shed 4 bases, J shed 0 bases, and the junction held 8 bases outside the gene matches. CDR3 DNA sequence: TGCGCCAGCAGCACAGAAAATAGCGGGAGCTCCTACGAGCAGTACTTC. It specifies CASSTENSGSSYEQYF.

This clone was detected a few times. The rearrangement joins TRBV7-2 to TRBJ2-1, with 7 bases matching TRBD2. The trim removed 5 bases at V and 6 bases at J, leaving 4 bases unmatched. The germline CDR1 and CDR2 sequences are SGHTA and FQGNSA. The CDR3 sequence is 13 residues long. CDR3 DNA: TGTGCCAGCAGCCCCCGGACTAGCAATGAGCAGTTCTTC. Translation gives CASSPRTSNEQFF.

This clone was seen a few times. DNA for the CDR3: TGTGCCAGCGGTACAGGGAGGAGGACTGAAGCTTTCTTT. The encoded protein is CASGTGRRTEAFF. This chain uses TRBV2 with TRBJ1-1; D is perhaps TRBD1 (6 bases). V shed 8 bases and J shed 5 bases, with 15 bases lying between them. CDR3 length equals 13 residues. Germline V gene lookup returns CDR1 SNHLY and CDR2 FYNNEI.

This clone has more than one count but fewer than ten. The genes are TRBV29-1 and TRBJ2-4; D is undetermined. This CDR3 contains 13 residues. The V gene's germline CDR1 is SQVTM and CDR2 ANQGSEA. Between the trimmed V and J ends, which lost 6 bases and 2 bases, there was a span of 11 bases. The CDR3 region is CSVVDDSKNIQYF. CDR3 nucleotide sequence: TGCAGCGTCGTGGACGACTCCAAAAACATTCAGTACTTC.

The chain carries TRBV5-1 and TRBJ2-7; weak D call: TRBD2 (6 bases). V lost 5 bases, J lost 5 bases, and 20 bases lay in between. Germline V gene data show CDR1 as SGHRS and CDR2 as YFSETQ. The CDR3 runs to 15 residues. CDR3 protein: CASSSTQSGLNEQYF. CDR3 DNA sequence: TGCGCCAGCAGTTCTACTCAATCGGGACTCAACGAGCAGTACTTC.

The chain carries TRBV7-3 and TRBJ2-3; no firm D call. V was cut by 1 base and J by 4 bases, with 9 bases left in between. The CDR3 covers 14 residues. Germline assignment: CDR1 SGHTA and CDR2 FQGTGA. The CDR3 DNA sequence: TGTGCCAGCAGCTTAAGCGCGGTCGCAGATACGCAGTATTTT. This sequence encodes CASSLSAVADTQYF.

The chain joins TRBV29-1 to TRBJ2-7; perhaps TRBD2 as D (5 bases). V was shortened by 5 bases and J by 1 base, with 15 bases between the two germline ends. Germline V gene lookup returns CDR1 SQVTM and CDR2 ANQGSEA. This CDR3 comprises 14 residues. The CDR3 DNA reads TGCAGCGTTCGGACGGAGGAATTTTCCTACGAGCAGTACTTC. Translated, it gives CSVRTEEFSYEQYF.

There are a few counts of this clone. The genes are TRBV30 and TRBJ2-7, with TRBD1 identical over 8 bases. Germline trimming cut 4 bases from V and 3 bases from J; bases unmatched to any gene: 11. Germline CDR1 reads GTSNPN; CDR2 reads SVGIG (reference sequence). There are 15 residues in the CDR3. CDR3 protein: CAWKVKGTGFYEQYF. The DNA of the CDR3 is TGTGCCTGGAAGGTAAAAGGGACAGGTTTCTACGAGCAGTACTTC.

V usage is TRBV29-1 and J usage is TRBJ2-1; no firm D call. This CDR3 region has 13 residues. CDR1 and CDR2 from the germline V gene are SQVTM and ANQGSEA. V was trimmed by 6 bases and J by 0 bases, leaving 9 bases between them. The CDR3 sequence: CSVGQSSYNEQFF. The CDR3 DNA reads TGCAGCGTAGGTCAAAGCTCCTACAATGAGCAGTTCTTC.

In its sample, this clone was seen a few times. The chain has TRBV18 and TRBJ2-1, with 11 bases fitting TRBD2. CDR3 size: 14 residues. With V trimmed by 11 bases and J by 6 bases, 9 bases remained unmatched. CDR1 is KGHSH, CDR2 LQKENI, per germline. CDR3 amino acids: CADQALAGGNEQFF. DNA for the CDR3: TGTGCCGACCAGGCCCTAGCGGGAGGCAATGAGCAGTTCTTC. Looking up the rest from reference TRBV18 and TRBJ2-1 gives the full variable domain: NAGVMQNPRHLVRRRGQEARLRCSPMKGHSHVYWYRQLPEEGLKFMVYLQKENIIDESGMPKERFSAEFPKEGPSILRIQQVVRGDSAAYFCADQALAGGNEQFFGPGTRLTVL.

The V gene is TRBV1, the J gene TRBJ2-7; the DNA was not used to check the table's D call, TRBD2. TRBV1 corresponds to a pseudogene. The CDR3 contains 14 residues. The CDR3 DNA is TGCACCAGCAGCCAAGATCGGGACTCGACCGAGCAGTACTTC. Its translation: CTSSQDRDSTEQYF.

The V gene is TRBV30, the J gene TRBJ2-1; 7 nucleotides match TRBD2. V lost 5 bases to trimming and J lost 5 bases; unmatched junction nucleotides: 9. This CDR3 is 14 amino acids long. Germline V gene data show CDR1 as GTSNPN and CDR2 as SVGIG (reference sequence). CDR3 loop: CAWSLAATNNEQFF. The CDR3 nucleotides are TGTGCCTGGTCTCTAGCGGCCACCAACAATGAGCAGTTCTTC. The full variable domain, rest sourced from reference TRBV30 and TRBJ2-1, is SQTIHQWPATLVQPVGSPLSLECTVEGTSNPNLYWYRQAAGRGLQLLFYSVGIGQISSEVPQNLSASRPQDRQFILSSKKLLLSDSGFYLCAWSLAATNNEQFFGPGTRLTVL.

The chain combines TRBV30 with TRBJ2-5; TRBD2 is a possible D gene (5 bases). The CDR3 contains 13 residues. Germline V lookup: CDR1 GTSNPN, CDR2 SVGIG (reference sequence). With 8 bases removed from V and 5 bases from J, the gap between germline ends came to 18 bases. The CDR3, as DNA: TGTGCCCGCGGACTCACCATGGGGGAGACCCAGTACTTC. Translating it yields CARGLTMGETQYF.

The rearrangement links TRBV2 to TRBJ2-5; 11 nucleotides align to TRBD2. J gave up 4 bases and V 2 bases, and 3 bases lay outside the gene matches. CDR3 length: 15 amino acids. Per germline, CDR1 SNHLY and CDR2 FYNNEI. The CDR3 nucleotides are TGTGCCAGCAGTGAAAATCTAGCGGGAGGAGAGACCCAGTACTTC. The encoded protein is CASSENLAGGETQYF. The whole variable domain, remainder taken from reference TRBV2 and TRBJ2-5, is EPEVTQTPSHQVTQMGQEVILRCVPISNHLYFYWYRQILGQKVEFLVSFYNNEISEKSEIFDDQFSVERPDGSNFTLKIRSTKLEDSAMYFCASSENLAGGETQYFGPGTRLLVL.

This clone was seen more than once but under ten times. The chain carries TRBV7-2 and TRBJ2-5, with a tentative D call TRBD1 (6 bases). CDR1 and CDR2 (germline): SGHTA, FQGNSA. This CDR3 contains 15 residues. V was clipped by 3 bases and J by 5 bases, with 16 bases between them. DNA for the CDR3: TGTGCCAGCAGCTTGATGCAGCAGAGGGGGGAGACCCAGTACTTC. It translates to CASSLMQQRGETQYF.

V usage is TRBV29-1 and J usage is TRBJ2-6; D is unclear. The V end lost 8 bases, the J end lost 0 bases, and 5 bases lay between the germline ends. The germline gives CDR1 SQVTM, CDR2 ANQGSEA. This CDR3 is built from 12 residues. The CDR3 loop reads CSTLSGANVLTF. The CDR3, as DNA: TGCAGCACACTCTCTGGGGCCAACGTCCTGACTTTC.

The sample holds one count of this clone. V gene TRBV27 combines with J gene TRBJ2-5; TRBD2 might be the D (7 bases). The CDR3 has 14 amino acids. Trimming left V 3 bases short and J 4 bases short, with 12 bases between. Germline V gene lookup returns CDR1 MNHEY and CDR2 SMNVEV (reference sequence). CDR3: CASSLGGLGETQYF. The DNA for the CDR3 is TGTGCCAGCAGTTTGGGGGGGCTAGGAGAGACCCAGTACTTC.

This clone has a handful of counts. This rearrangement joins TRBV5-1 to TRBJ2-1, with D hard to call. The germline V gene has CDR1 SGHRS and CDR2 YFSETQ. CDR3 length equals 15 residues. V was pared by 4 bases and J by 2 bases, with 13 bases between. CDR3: CASSHDNSPYNEQFF. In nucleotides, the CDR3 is TGCGCCAGCAGCCACGACAATAGCCCCTACAATGAGCAGTTCTTC.

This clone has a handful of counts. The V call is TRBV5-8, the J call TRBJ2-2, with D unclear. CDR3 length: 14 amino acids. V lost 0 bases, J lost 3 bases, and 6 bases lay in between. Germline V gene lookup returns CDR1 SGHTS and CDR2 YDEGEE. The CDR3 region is CASSLGQYTGELFF. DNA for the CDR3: TGTGCCAGCAGCTTGGGGCAGTACACCGGGGAGCTGTTTTTT.

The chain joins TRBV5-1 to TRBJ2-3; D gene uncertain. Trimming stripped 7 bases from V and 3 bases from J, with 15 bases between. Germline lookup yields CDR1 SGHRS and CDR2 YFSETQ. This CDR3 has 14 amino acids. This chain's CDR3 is CASAARWGTDTQYF. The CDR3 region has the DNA TGCGCCAGCGCCGCAAGGTGGGGAACAGATACGCAGTATTTT.

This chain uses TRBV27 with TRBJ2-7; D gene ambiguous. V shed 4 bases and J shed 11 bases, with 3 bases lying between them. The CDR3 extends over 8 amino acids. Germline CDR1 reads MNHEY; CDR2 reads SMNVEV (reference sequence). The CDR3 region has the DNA TGTGCCAGCAGTTGGGAGTACTTC. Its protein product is CASSWEYF.

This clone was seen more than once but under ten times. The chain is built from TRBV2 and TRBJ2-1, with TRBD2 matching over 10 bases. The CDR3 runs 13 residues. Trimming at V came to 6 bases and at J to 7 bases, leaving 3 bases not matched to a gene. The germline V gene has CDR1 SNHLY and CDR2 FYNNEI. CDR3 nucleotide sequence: TGTGCCAGCAGGGCTAGCGGGGGTAATGAGCAGTTCTTC. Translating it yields CASRASGGNEQFF.

Here the CDR3 reads CASSEAGTSGSTDTQYF. CDR3 DNA sequence: TGTGCCAGCAGCGAAGCGGGGACTAGCGGAAGCACAGATACGCAGTATTTT. The V call is TRBV9, the J call TRBJ2-3, with 11 bases matching TRBD2. Germline assignment: CDR1 SGDLS and CDR2 YYNGEE. The junction had 6 bases not matched to a gene; V was cut back by 3 bases and J by 0 bases. This CDR3 contains 17 residues.

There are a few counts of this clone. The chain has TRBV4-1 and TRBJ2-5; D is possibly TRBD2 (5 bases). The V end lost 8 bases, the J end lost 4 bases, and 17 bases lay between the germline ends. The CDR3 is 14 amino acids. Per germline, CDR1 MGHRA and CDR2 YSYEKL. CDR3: CASSAALALETQYF. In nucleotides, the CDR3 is TGCGCCAGCTCTGCCGCCCTAGCATTAGAGACCCAGTACTTC.